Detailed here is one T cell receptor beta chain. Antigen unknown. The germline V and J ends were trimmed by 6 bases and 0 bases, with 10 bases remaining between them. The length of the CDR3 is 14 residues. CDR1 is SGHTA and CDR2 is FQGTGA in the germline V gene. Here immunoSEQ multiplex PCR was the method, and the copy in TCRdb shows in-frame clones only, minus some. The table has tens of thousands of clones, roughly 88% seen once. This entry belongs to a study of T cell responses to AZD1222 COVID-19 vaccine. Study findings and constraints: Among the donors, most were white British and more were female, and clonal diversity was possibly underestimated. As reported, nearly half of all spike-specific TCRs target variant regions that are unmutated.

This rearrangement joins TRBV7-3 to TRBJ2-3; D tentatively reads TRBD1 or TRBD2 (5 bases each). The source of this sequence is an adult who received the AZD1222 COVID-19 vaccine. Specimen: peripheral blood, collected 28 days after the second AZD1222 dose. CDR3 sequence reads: CASRYRTSTDTQYF. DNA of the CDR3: TGTGCCAGCAGGTACAGGACTAGCACAGATACGCAGTATTTT.